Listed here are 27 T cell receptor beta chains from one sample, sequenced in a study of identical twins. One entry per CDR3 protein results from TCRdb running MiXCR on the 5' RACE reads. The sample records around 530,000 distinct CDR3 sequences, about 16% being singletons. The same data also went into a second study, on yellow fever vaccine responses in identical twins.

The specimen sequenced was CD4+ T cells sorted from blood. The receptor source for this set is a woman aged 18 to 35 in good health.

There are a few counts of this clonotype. CDR3 DNA sequence: TGTGCCAGCAGCTTCACTAGCGGGGAAGTCACAGATACGCAGTATTTT. This gives the protein CASSFTSGEVTDTQYF. The genes are TRBV5-6 and TRBJ2-3, with 10 bases fitting TRBD2. V shed 2 bases and J 2 bases; nucleotides not matched to a gene: 5. The CDR3 has 16 residues. Germline V gene lookup returns CDR1 SGHDT and CDR2 YYEEEE.

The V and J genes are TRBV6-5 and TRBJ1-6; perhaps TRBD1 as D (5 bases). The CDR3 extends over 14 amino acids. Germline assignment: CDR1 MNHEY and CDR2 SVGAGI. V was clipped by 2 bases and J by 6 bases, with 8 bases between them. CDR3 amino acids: CASSYGQGNSPLHF. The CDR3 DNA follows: TGTGCCAGCAGTTACGGGCAGGGTAATTCACCCCTCCACTTT.

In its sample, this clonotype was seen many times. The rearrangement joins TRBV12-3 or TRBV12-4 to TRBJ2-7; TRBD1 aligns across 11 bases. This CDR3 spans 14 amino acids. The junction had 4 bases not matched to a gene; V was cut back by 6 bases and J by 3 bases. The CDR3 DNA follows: TGTGCCAGCAGATCCGGGACAGGGGGCTACGAGCAGTACTTC. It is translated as CASRSGTGGYEQYF.

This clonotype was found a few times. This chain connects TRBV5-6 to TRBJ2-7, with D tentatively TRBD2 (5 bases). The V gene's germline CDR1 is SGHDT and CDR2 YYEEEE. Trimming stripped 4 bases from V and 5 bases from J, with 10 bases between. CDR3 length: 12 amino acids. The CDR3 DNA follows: TGTGCCAGCAGCCACACCGGGAACGAGCAGTACGTC. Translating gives CASSHTGNEQYV.

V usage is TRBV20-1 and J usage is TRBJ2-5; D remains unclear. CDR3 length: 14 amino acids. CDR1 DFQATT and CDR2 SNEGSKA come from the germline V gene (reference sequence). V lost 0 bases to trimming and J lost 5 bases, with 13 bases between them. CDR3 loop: CSARDSGNLETQYF. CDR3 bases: TGCAGTGCTAGAGATAGTGGCAATTTGGAGACCCAGTACTTC.

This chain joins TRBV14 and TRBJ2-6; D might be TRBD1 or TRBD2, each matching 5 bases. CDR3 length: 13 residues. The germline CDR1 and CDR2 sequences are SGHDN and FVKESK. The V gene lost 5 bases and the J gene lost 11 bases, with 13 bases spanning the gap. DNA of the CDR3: TGTGCCAGCAGCTCGGGGCCGGAGGACGTCCTGACTTTC. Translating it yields CASSSGPEDVLTF.

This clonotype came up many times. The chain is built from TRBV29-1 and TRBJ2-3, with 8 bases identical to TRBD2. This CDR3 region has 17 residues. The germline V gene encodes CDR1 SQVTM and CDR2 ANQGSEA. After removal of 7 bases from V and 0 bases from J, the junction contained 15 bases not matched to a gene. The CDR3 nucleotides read TGCAGCGCCTCGAGGGTCATCGGGGGGGAGAGCACAGATACGCAGTATTTT. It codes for CSASRVIGGESTDTQYF.

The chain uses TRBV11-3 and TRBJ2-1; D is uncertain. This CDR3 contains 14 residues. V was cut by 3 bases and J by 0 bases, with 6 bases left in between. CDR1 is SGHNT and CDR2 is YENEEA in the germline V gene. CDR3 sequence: CASSFTLSYNEQFF. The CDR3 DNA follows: TGTGCCAGCAGCTTCACCCTCTCCTACAATGAGCAGTTCTTC. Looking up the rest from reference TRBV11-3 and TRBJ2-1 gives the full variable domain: EAGVVQSPRYKIIEKKQPVAFWCNPISGHNTLYWYLQNLGQGPELLIRYENEEAVDDSQLPKDRFSAERLKGVDSTLKIQPAELGDSAVYLCASSFTLSYNEQFFGPGTRLTVL.

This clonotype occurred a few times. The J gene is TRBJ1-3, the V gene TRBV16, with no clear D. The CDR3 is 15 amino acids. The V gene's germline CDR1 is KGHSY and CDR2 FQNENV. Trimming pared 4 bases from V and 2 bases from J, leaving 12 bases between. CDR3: CASSRWSSTGNTIYF. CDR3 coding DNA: TGTGCCAGCAGCCGTTGGAGCAGTACTGGAAACACCATATATTTT. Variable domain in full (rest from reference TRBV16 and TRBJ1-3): GEEVAQTPKHLVRGEGQKAKLYCAPIKGHSYVFWYQQVLKNEFKFLISFQNENVFDETGMPKERFSAKCLPNSPCSLEIQATKLEDSAVYFCASSRWSSTGNTIYFGEGSWLTVV.

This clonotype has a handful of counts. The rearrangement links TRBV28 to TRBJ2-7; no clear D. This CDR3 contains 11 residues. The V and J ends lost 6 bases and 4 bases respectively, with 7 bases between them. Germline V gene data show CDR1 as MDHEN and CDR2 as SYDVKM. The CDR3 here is CASRLQYEQYF. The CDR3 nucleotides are TGTGCCAGCAGACTCCAATACGAGCAGTACTTC. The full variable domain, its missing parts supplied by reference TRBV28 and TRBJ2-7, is DVKVTQSSRYLVKRTGEKVFLECVQDMDHENMFWYRQDPGLGLRLIYFSYDVKMKEKGDIPEGYSVSREKKERFSLILESASTNQTSMYLCASRLQYEQYFGPGTRLTVT.

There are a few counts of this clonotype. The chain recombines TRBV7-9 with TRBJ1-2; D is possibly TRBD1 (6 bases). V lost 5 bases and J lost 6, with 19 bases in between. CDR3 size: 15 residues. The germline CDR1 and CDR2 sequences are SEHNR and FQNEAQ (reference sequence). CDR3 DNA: TGTGCCAGCAGCGCCCGGGGGCAGGGCGAGGATGGCTACACCTTC. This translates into CASSARGQGEDGYTF.

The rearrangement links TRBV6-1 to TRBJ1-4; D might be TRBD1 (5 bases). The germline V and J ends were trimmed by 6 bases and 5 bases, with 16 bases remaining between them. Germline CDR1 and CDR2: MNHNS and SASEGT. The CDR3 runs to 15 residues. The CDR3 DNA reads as TGTGCCAGCAGGGACGTCCAGGGCATAAATGAAAAACTGTTTTTT. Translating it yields CASRDVQGINEKLFF.

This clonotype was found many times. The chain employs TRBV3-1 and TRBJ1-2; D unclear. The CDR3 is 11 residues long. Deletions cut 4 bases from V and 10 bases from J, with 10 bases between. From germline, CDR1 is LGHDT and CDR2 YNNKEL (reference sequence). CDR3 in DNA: TGTGCCAGCAGCCTCGCGGACGCCTACACCTTC. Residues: CASSLADAYTF.

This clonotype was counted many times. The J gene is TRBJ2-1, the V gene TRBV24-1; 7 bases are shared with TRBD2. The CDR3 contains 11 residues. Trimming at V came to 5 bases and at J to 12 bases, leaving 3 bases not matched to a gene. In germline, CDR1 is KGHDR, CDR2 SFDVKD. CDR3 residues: CATSAGGPQFF. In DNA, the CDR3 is TGTGCCACCAGTGCGGGGGGACCGCAGTTCTTC.

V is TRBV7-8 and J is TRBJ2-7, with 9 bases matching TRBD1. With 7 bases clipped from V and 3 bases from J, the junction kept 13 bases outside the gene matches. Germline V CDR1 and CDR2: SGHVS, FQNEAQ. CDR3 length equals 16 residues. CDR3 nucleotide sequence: TGTGCCAGCACCCCCGGGGGCGGGACAGGGAACTACGAGCAGTACTTC. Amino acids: CASTPGGGTGNYEQYF.

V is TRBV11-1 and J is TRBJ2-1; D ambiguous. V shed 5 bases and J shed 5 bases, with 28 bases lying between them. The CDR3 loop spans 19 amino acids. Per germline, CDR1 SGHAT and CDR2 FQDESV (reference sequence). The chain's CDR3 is CASSPPGVVRPNLNNEQFF. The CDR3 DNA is TGTGCCAGCAGCCCCCCTGGGGTAGTAAGGCCGAACCTAAACAATGAGCAGTTCTTC.

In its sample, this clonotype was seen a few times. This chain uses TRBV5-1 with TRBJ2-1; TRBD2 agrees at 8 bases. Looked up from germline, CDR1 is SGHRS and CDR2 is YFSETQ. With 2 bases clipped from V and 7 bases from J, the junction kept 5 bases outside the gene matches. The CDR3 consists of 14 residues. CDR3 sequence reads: CASSFPGLDNEQFF. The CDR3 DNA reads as TGCGCCAGCAGCTTTCCGGGACTAGATAATGAGCAGTTCTTC.

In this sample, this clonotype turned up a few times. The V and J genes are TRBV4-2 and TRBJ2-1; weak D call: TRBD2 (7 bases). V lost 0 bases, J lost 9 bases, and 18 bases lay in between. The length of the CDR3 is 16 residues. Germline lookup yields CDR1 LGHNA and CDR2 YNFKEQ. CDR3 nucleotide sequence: TGTGCCAGCAGCCAAGATAGGGGGGGAGGGCCGAGTGAGCAGTTCTTC. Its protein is CASSQDRGGGPSEQFF.

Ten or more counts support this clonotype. Written as DNA, the CDR3 is TGTGCCAGCAGCTTGAAACTAGCGGGGGGGTACAATGAGCAGTTCTTC. Its translation: CASSLKLAGGYNEQFF. The chain combines TRBV5-4 with TRBJ2-1, with 13 bases fitting TRBD2. Trimming removed 1 base from V and 4 bases from J; junction bases left unmatched: 2. Germline CDR1 and CDR2: SGHNT and YYREEE (reference sequence). CDR3 length: 16 residues.

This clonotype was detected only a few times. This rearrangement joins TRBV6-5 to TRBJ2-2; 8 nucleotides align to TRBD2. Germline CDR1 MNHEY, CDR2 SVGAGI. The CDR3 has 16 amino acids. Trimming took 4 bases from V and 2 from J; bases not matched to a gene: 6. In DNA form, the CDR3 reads TGTGCCAGCAGTTCCTTTAGCGGGATAAACACCGGGGAGCTGTTTTTT. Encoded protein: CASSSFSGINTGELFF.

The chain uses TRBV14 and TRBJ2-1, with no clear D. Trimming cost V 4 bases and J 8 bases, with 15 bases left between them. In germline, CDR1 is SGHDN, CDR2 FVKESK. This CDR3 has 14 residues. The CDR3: CASSPAKAWYEQFF. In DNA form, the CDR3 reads TGTGCCAGCAGCCCCGCTAAGGCATGGTATGAGCAGTTCTTC.

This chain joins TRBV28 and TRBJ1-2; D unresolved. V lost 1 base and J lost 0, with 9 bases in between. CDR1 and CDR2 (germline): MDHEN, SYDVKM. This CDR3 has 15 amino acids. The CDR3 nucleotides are TGTGCCAGCAGTTTATCCGGCCAAGCTAACTATGGCTACACCTTC. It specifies CASSLSGQANYGYTF.

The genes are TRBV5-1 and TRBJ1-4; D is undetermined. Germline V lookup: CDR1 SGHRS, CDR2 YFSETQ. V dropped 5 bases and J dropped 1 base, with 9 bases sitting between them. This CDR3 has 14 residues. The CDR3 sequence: CASRRGETNEKLFF. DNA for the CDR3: TGCGCCAGCAGACGAGGTGAAACTAATGAAAAACTGTTTTTT.

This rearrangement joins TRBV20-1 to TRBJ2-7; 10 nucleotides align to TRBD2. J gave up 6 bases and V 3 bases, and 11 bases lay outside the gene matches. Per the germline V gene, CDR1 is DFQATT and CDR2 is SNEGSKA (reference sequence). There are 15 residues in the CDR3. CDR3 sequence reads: CSARPILAGTAEQYF. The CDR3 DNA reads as TGCAGTGCTAGGCCGATACTAGCGGGAACTGCCGAGCAGTACTTC.

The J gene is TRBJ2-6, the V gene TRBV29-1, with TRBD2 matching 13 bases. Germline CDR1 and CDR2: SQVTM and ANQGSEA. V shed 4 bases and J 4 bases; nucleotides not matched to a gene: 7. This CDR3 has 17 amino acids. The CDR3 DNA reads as TGCAGCGTTGTTGTACTAGCGGGAGGGTCCGGGGCCAACGTCCTGACTTTC. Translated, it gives CSVVVLAGGSGANVLTF.

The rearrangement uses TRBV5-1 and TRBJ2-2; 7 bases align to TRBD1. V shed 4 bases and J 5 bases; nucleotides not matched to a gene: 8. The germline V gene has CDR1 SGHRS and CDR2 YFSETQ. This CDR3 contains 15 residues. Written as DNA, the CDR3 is TGCGCCAGCAGCCCTCAGACAGGGAGTACCGGGGAGCTGTTTTTT. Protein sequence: CASSPQTGSTGELFF.

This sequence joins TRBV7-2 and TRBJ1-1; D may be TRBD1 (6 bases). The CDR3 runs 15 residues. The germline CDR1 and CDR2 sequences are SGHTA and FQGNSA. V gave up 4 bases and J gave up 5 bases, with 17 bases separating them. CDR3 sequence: CASSSSKQGYTEAFF. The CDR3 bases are TGTGCCAGCAGCTCCTCAAAACAGGGTTATACTGAAGCTTTCTTT.